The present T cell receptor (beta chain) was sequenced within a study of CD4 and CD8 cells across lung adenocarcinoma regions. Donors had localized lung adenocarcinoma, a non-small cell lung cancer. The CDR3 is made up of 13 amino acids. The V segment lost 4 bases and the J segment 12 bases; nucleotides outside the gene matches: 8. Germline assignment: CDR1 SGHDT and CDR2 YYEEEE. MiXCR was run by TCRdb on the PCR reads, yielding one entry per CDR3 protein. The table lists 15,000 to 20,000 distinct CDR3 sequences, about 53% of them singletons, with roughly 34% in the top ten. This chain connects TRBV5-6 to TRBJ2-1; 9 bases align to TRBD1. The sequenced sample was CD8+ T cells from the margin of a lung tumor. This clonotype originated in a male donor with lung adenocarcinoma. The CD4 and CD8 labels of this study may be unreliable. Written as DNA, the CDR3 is TGTGCCAGCAGCCATATACAGGGGGCTGGGCAGTTCTTC. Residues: CASSHIQGAGQFF.